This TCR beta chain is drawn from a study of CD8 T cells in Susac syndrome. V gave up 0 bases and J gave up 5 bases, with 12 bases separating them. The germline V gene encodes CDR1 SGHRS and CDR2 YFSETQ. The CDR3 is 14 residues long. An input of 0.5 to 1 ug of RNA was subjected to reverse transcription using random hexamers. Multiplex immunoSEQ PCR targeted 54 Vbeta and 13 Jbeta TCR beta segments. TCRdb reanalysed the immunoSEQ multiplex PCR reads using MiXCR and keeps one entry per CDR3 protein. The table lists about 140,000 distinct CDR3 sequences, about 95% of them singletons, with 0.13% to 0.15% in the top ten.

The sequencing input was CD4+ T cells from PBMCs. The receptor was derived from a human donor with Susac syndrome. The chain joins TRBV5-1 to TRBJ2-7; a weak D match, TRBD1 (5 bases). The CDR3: CASSLAVTANEQYF. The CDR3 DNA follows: TGCGCCAGCAGCTTGGCCGTGACAGCCAACGAGCAGTACTTC. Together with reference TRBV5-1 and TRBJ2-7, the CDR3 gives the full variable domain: KAGVTQTPRYLIKTRGQQVTLSCSPISGHRSVSWYQQTPGQGLQFLFEYFSETQRNKGNFPGRFSGRQFSNSRSEMNVSTLELGDSALYLCASSLAVTANEQYFGPGTRLTVT.